The 17 T cell receptor beta chains below come from one sample, sequenced in a study of blood T cell repertoires in COVID-19. TCRdb's table, derived via immunoSEQ multiplex PCR, lists solely in-frame clones and lacks some. The repertoire includes 30,000 to 40,000 clones, roughly 84% of them detected once, and around 1.6% sits in the top ten. Sequences were obtained from peripheral blood. Receptor source: a man in his sixties with COVID-19, enrolled during active disease.

V is TRBV7-2 and J is TRBJ2-3; a weak D match, TRBD2 (6 bases). V lost 0 bases and J 3 bases, leaving 13 bases between the germline ends. This CDR3 spans 16 amino acids. Germline CDR1 reads SGHTA; CDR2 reads FQGNSA. CDR3 in DNA: TGTGCCAGCAGCTTAGCAATCGGCGGACTAACAGATACGCAGTATTTT. It translates to CASSLAIGGLTDTQYF.

The chain links TRBV11-1 to TRBJ2-5; 7 bases are shared with TRBD2. Germline values: CDR1 SGHAT, CDR2 FQDESV (reference sequence). The length of the CDR3 is 15 residues. The junction had 6 bases not matched to a gene; V was cut back by 3 bases and J by 2 bases. This CDR3 reads CASSLERGEQETQYF. In DNA form, the CDR3 reads TGTGCCAGCAGCTTGGAGCGGGGAGAACAAGAGACCCAGTACTTC.

The chain joins TRBV28 to TRBJ1-5; 8 bases fit TRBD1. The CDR3 is 14 residues long. From germline, CDR1 is MDHEN and CDR2 SYDVKM. Unmatched junction bases numbered 7, after V lost 6 bases and J lost 6 bases. The DNA for the CDR3 is TGTGCCAGCAGATACGACAGGGGACGTCAGCCCCAGCATTTT. As protein: CASRYDRGRQPQHF.

This clone appeared once. This chain uses TRBV3-1 (or the pseudogene TRBV3-2) with TRBJ1-4; no clear D. V gave up 2 bases and J gave up 4 bases, with 5 bases separating them. This CDR3 is 13 amino acids long. Germline-derived CDR1 and CDR2 are LGHDT and YNNKEL (reference sequence). CDR3 amino acids: CASSQSYNEKLFF. CDR3 nucleotides: TGTGCCAGCAGCCAATCCTATAATGAAAAACTGTTTTTT.

The CDR3 reads CASSLLPGQGDQPQHF. The CDR3 DNA reads as TGTGCCAGCAGTTTGCTGCCGGGACAGGGGGATCAGCCCCAGCATTTT. This chain connects TRBV28 to TRBJ1-5, with 11 bases that match TRBD1. V dropped 3 bases and J dropped 5; count of bases not matched to a gene: 6. Germline CDR1 reads MDHEN; CDR2 reads SYDVKM. This CDR3 is 16 amino acids long.

The gene calls are TRBV28 and TRBJ1-2, with D possibly matching TRBD1 (5 bases). V was trimmed by 3 bases and J by 8 bases, leaving 13 bases between them. The CDR3 sequence is 13 residues long. Looked up from germline, CDR1 is MDHEN and CDR2 is SYDVKM. This CDR3 reads CASSFGGTGGYTF. The CDR3 DNA is TGTGCCAGCAGTTTCGGAGGGACGGGGGGCTACACCTTC.

V usage is TRBV11-2 and J usage is TRBJ1-1; TRBD1 aligns across 7 bases. J was trimmed by 1 base and V by 1 base; bases with no gene match: 3. This CDR3 spans 15 amino acids. The V gene's germline CDR1 is SGHAT and CDR2 FQNNGV. The CDR3 spells CASSLGGQSNTEAFF. DNA of the CDR3: TGTGCCAGCAGCTTAGGGGGACAGTCGAACACTGAAGCTTTCTTT.

The chain employs TRBV27 and TRBJ2-1, with TRBD2 matching over 12 bases. With V trimmed by 5 bases and J by 6 bases, 2 bases remained unmatched. The CDR3 length is 14 residues. CDR1 is MNHEY, CDR2 SMNVEV, per germline (reference sequence). CDR3 loop: CASSPSGRGNEQFF. CDR3 nucleotide sequence: TGTGCCAGCAGTCCTAGCGGGAGGGGCAATGAGCAGTTCTTC.

A single count supports this clone. The rearrangement joins TRBV6-6 to TRBJ1-5; D is uncertain. This CDR3 region has 14 residues. Looked up from germline, CDR1 is MNHNY and CDR2 is SVGAGI (reference sequence). Between the trimmed V and J ends, which lost 8 bases and 0 bases, there was a span of 11 bases. The DNA for the CDR3 is TGTGCCAGCGAGGCGGGGTATAGCAATCAGCCCCAGCATTTT. This gives the protein CASEAGYSNQPQHF.

This sequence joins TRBV5-1 and TRBJ2-7; tentatively, D is TRBD1 (6 bases). The V gene's germline CDR1 is SGHRS and CDR2 YFSETQ. The length of the CDR3 is 14 residues. Trimming pared 1 base from V and 5 bases from J, leaving 13 bases between. The CDR3 here is CASSLNPNRDEQYF. In nucleotides, the CDR3 is TGCGCCAGCAGCTTGAACCCAAACAGGGACGAGCAGTACTTC.

This clone was detected only a few times. This chain uses TRBV29-1 with TRBJ2-1; D call uncertain. CDR1 and CDR2 (germline): SQVTM, ANQGSEA. The ends were cut back, 7 bases at V and 6 bases at J, with 13 bases in the middle. The CDR3 is made up of 12 amino acids. The CDR3 spells CSGARPRNEQFF. The CDR3 DNA reads TGCAGCGGGGCAAGACCCCGCAATGAGCAGTTCTTC.

The gene calls are TRBV5-4 and TRBJ2-1, with TRBD2 identical over 11 bases. The germline gives CDR1 SGHNT, CDR2 YYREEE (reference sequence). J was trimmed by 6 bases and V by 1 base; bases with no gene match: 6. The CDR3 runs 16 residues. The CDR3 here is CASSLWLAGGTNEQFF. CDR3 DNA sequence: TGTGCCAGCAGCTTGTGGCTAGCGGGAGGTACCAATGAGCAGTTCTTC.

The V call is TRBV4-1, the J call TRBJ2-7, with TRBD1 matching over 8 bases. Looked up from germline, CDR1 is MGHRA and CDR2 is YSYEKL. Trimming cost V 4 bases and J 1 base; bases outside gene matches: 12. The CDR3 contains 17 residues. In nucleotides, the CDR3 is TGCGCCAGCAGCCCAAGTAGATTCCGGGACAGGTCCTACGAGCAGTACTTC. As protein: CASSPSRFRDRSYEQYF.

Concerning this clone itself: One end of the junction does not line up with germline, which may come from a read error. V is TRBV30 and J is TRBJ1-3, with 7 positions matching TRBD1. The CDR3 length is 15 residues. Germline loops: CDR1 GTSNPN, CDR2 SVGIG (reference sequence). The CDR3 region has the DNA TGTGCCCGGAGTAATGACAGGGCAAAAGGAAACACCATATATTTT. It yields the protein CARSNDRAKGNTIYF.

Only a few counts were recorded for this clone. This chain uses TRBV11-2 with TRBJ1-4; 9 bases line up with TRBD1. CDR1 and CDR2 (germline): SGHAT, FQNNGV. Germline trimming cut 0 bases from V and 6 bases from J; bases unmatched to any gene: 2. This CDR3 spans 15 amino acids. The DNA for the CDR3 is TGTGCCAGCAGCTTAGAGGGGACAGGGCATGAAAAACTGTTTTTT. This gives the protein CASSLEGTGHEKLFF.

The chain combines TRBV19 with TRBJ1-1, with 7 nucleotides matching TRBD1. Germline loops: CDR1 LNHDA, CDR2 SQIVND (reference sequence). V trimming: 5 bases; J trimming: 3 bases; junction bases outside the gene matches: 9. The CDR3 runs 15 residues. As DNA, the CDR3 is TGTGCCAGTAGTTCAACAGGGGCAGGGGACACTGAAGCTTTCTTT. Translating it yields CASSSTGAGDTEAFF.

The chain combines TRBV28 with TRBJ2-7; 15 nucleotides match TRBD2. Germline V gene data show CDR1 as MDHEN and CDR2 as SYDVKM. V lost 6 bases to trimming and J lost 2 bases; unmatched junction nucleotides: 8. The CDR3 covers 17 residues. CDR3 coding DNA: TGTGCCAGCAGCCTGGGACTAGCGGGAGGAATCACCTACGAGCAGTACTTC. Translating gives CASSLGLAGGITYEQYF.